These 14 T cell receptor beta chains were sequenced from one sample in a study of T cells in Graves' hyperthyroidism and ophthalmopathy. There were TCR beta CDR3 regions amplified from RNA transcripts. First-round RT-PCR of the TCR CDR3 relied on the HTBI primer set. TCRdb re-called the multiplex PCR reads through MiXCR, storing one row per CDR3 protein. Of 660,000 or so distinct CDR3 sequences listed, over 40% are singletons. What was sequenced was peripheral blood or thyroid tissue (not recorded which). The receptors originated from an adult man with Graves' disease, either hyperthyroidism or ophthalmopathy (not recorded which).

At least ten counts were recorded for this clonotype. The chain is built from TRBV14 and TRBJ2-7; TRBD2 matches at 7 bases. Germline V gene sequence: CDR1 SGHDN, CDR2 FVKESK. The CDR3 totals 15 residues. Trimming removed 4 bases from V and 5 bases from J; junction bases left unmatched: 11. The CDR3 spells CASSRLSGGRDEQYF. The CDR3 DNA sequence: TGTGCCAGCAGCCGCTTATCGGGAGGTAGGGACGAGCAGTACTTC.

The table lists this clonotype with a few counts. The genes are TRBV9 and TRBJ2-7; 11 nucleotides agree with TRBD2. Germline-derived CDR1 and CDR2 are SGDLS and YYNGEE. The J segment lost 2 bases and the V segment lost 3 bases, leaving 7 bases of the junction unmatched. The CDR3 sequence is 16 residues long. CDR3 bases: TGTGCCAGCAGCGCCCGGGGGACTAGCGGTCCCTACGAGCAGTACTTC. Translated: CASSARGTSGPYEQYF.

V and J are TRBV13 and TRBJ2-7, with 16 bases that match TRBD2. The germline gives CDR1 PRHDT, CDR2 FYEKMQ (reference sequence). The CDR3 contains 16 residues. V gave up 4 bases and J gave up 5 bases; unmatched junction bases: 5. The CDR3 spells CASSSPGLAGGNEQYF. The CDR3 DNA follows: TGTGCCAGCAGCTCCCCGGGACTAGCGGGAGGGAACGAGCAGTACTTC.

V and J are TRBV20-1 and TRBJ1-2, with 7 bases aligning to TRBD1. This CDR3 has 15 residues. Germline loops: CDR1 DFQATT, CDR2 SNEGSKA (reference sequence). The V segment lost 1 base and the J segment 2 bases; nucleotides outside the gene matches: 7. The CDR3 coding sequence is TGCAGTGCTAGAGCACAGGGGACTGTGAACTATGGCTACACCTTC. This encodes CSARAQGTVNYGYTF.

V is TRBV10-3 and J is TRBJ2-5, with 9 bases lining up with TRBD1. The CDR3 totals 13 residues. CDR1 and CDR2 (germline): ENHRY, SYGVKD. The V segment lost 11 bases and the J segment 5 bases; nucleotides outside the gene matches: 9. CDR3: CAWTGTGLETQYF. The CDR3 nucleotides are TGTGCCTGGACTGGGACAGGGTTGGAGACCCAGTACTTC.

The gene calls are TRBV25-1 and TRBJ1-1, with 7 nucleotides matching TRBD1. Germline V gene data show CDR1 as MGHDK and CDR2 as SYGVNS. The V gene end was trimmed by 11 bases and the J gene end by 3 bases; junction bases not matched to a gene: 12. The CDR3 spans 14 residues. CDR3 sequence reads: CAWSQTGWDTEAFF. The CDR3 DNA reads as TGTGCCTGGAGTCAGACAGGGTGGGACACTGAAGCTTTCTTT.

The gene calls are TRBV2 and TRBJ1-4; 9 bases map to TRBD1. The CDR3 extends over 13 amino acids. Germline CDR1 is SNHLY and CDR2 is FYNNEI. V shed 10 bases and J 8 bases; nucleotides not matched to a gene: 8. The CDR3 nucleotides read TGTGCCATGGGTGGGACAGGGCCCGAAAAACTGTTTTTT. This gives the protein CAMGGTGPEKLFF.

Details on this clonotype: A read error is possible here, since a much larger clone lies one base away. V is TRBV7-8 and J is TRBJ1-6; D remains ambiguous. CDR1 and CDR2 from the germline V gene are SGHVS and FQNEAQ. Trimming removed 5 bases from V and 3 bases from J, with 14 bases in between. CDR3 size: 16 residues. This CDR3 is CASSQLRRLYNSPLHF. The CDR3 coding sequence is TGTGCCAGCAGCCAACTGCGGCGACTCTATAATTCACCCCTCCACTTT.

This chain joins TRBV6-1 and TRBJ2-5; TRBD1 might be the D (6 bases). This CDR3 comprises 13 residues. Germline lookup yields CDR1 MNHNS and CDR2 SASEGT. Between the trimmed V and J ends, which lost 6 bases and 5 bases, there was a span of 13 bases. CDR3 sequence: CASSQGIGETQYF. The DNA for the CDR3 is TGTGCCAGCAGCCAGGGGATTGGGGAGACCCAGTACTTC.

This clonotype was counted only a few times. The CDR3, as DNA: TGTGCCGCGGGGGAGGGACAACGTGAAAAACTGTTTTTT. Translated: CAAGEGQREKLFF. V and J are TRBV9 and TRBJ1-4, with D tentatively TRBD1 (6 bases). Germline loops: CDR1 SGDLS, CDR2 YYNGEE. The V end was cut by 10 bases, the J end by 7 bases, with 17 bases between. This CDR3 comprises 13 residues. The full variable domain, rest sourced from reference TRBV9 and TRBJ1-4, is DSGVTQTPKHLITATGQRVTLRCSPRSGDLSVYWYQQSLDQGLQFLIQYYNGEERAKGNILERFSAQQFPDLHSELNLSSLELGDSALYFCAAGEGQREKLFFGSGTQLSVL.

The J gene is TRBJ1-6, the V gene TRBV20-1; 9 bases align to TRBD1. The CDR3 totals 14 residues. Germline V CDR1 and CDR2: DFQATT, SNEGSKA (reference sequence). Losses at the gene ends were 0 bases for V and 8 bases for J; bases not matched to a gene: 2. The CDR3 DNA reads TGCAGTGCTAGAGAACAGGGGGCGGATTCACCCCTCCACTTT. It is translated as CSAREQGADSPLHF.

V is TRBV7-6 and J is TRBJ2-7, with D maybe TRBD2 (6 bases). Germline CDR1 and CDR2: SGHVS and FNYEAQ. Trimming pared 8 bases from V and 1 base from J, leaving 15 bases between. This CDR3 region has 14 residues. The CDR3 loop reads CASSPRRGSYEQYF. The CDR3 DNA reads as TGTGCCAGCTCACCTCGGCGGGGTTCCTACGAGCAGTACTTC.

This clonotype was counted a few times. The rearrangement joins TRBV7-2 to TRBJ2-2; D might be TRBD2 (6 bases). V lost 7 bases, J lost 6 bases, and 15 bases lay in between. The CDR3 has 14 amino acids. Germline V gene data show CDR1 as SGHTA and CDR2 as FQGNSA. CDR3 bases: TGTGCCAGCACCCTCCCCTGGGGGGCCGGGGAGCTGTTTTTT. It encodes CASTLPWGAGELFF.

V gene TRBV16 combines with J gene TRBJ1-2, with 10 bases matching TRBD1. The CDR3 consists of 16 residues. Germline V CDR1 and CDR2: KGHSY, FQNENV. The junction had 6 bases not matched to a gene; V was cut back by 1 base and J by 4 bases. In DNA form, the CDR3 reads TGTGCCAGCAGCCAATGGACAGGGGGAGATCTCTATGGCTACACCTTC. It codes for CASSQWTGGDLYGYTF.